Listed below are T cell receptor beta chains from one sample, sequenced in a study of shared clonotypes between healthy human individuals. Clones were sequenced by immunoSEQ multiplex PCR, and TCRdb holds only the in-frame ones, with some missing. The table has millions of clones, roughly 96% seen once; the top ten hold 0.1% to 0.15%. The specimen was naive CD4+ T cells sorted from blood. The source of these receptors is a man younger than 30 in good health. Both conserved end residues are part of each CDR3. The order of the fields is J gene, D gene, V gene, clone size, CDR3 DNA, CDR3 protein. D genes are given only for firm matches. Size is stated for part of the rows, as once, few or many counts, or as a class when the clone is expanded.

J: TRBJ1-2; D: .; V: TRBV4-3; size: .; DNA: TGCGCCAGCAGCCAAGACAGGGTCGGGAGCGGCTACACCTTC; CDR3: CASSQDRVGSGYTF
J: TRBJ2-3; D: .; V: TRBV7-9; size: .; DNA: TGTGCCAGCAGCTTAGAGGGGCCCACTGGCGATACGCAGTATTTT; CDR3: CASSLEGPTGDTQYF
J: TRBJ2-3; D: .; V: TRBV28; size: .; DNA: .; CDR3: CASSSSGVGDTQYF
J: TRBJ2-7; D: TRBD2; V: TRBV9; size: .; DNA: TGTGCCAGCAGCACCGCTAGCGGGGTTGCGTACGAGCAGTACTTC; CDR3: CASSTASGVAYEQYF
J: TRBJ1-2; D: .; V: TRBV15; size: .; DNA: TGTGCCACCAGCAGCGGACTTGGCTATGGCTACACCTTC; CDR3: CATSSGLGYGYTF
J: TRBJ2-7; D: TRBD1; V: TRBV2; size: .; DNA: TGTGCCAGCAGTGAAGCGGGACAGACCTACGAGCAGTACTTC; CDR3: CASSEAGQTYEQYF
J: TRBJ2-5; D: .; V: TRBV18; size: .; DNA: TGTGCCAGCTCACGGGGGCGCGGGGAGACCCAGTACTTC; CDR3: CASSRGRGETQYF
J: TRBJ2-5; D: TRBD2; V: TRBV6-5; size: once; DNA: TGTGCCAGCAGTTACGGATCTTGGCTAGCGGAAGAGACCCAGTACTTC; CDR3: CASSYGSWLAEETQYF
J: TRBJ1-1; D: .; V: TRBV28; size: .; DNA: TGTGCCAGCAGTCCAACCGAGGGAAAAGCTTTCTTT; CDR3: CASSPTEGKAFF
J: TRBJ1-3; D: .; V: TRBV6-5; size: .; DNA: TGTGCCGAAGGCGCTAGCTCTGGAAACACCATATATTTT; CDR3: CAEGASSGNTIYF
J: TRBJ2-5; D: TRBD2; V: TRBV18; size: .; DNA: TGTGCCAGCTCACCATTACTTGCTAGCGGGCAAGAGACCCAGTACTTC; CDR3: CASSPLLASGQETQYF
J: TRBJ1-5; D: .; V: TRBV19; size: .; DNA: TGTGCCAGTACCCCCCGGGACGGCAATCAGCCCCAGCATTTT; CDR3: CASTPRDGNQPQHF
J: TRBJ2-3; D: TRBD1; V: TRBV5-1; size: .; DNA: TGCGCCAGCAGCTTGGAGTCAGGGGGCGCAGATACGCAGTATTTT; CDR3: CASSLESGGADTQYF
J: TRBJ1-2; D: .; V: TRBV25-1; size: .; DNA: TGTGCCAGCAGTTTTGGGACCTCGCGCTATGGCTACACCTTC; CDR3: CASSFGTSRYGYTF
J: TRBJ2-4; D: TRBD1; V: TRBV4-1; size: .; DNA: TGCGCCAGCAGCCAAGATCCAGAGACAGGGATCTTGGCCAAAAACATTCAGTACTTC; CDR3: CASSQDPETGILAKNIQYF
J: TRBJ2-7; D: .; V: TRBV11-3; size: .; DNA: TGTGCCAGCAGCTTCTCGGGAGAACAGGGCAGCCACGAGCAGTACTTC; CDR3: CASSFSGEQGSHEQYF
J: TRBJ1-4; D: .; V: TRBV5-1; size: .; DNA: TGCGCCAGCAGAATAGAGACTATGAATGAAAAACTGTTTTTT; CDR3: CASRIETMNEKLFF
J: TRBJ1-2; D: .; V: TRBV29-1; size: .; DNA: TGCAGCGCCGTTCCCAAAACGGGGGCTGGTGGCTACACCTTC; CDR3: CSAVPKTGAGGYTF